The 29 T cell receptor beta chains in this list originate from one sample, sequenced in a study of T cells in Graves' hyperthyroidism and ophthalmopathy (dated by TCRdb to about 2019). Receptors were amplified or captured by multiplex PCR. TCRdb names Illumina HiSeq 2000 as the instrument used. Amplification of TCR beta CDR3 regions was carried out from RNA transcripts. The first round of RT-PCR for the TCR CDR3 was performed with the HTBI primer set and the Qiagen OneStep RT-PCR kit. TCRdb reworked the public reads: Q25 trimming with fastp, MiXCR clone assembly, productive beta chains retained. Every distinct CDR3 protein forms one entry, paired with its most common genes and DNA. Within this sample are about 560,000 distinct CDR3 sequences, with roughly a sixth of them counted one time only. Approximately 20% of the sample is held by the ten biggest clonotypes. Sequenced: blood. These TCRs come from a woman aged 18-29 years with Graves' hyperthyroidism.

For this clonotype: A read error is possible here, since a much larger clone lies one base away. This chain joins TRBV11-2 and TRBJ2-7; no firm D call. This CDR3 region has 12 residues. CDR1 is SGHAT and CDR2 is FQNNGV in the germline V gene. The chain's CDR3 is CASSLEWYEQCF. The CDR3 nucleotides read TGTGCCAGCAGCTTAGAGTGGTACGAGCAGTGCTTC. The whole variable domain, remainder taken from reference TRBV11-2 and TRBJ2-7, is EAGVAQSPRYKIIEKRQSVAFWCNPISGHATLYWYQQILGQGPKLLIQFQNNGVVDDSQLPKDRFSAERLKGVDSTLKIQPAKLEDSAVYLCASSLEWYEQCFGPGTRLTVT.

This clonotype was detected once. The rearrangement uses TRBV11-3 and TRBJ2-3, with 10 bases fitting TRBD1. Germline V gene lookup returns CDR1 SGHNT and CDR2 YENEEA. Unmatched junction bases numbered 10, after V lost 2 bases and J lost 5 bases. The CDR3 runs 17 residues. CDR3 nucleotide sequence: TGTGCCAGCAGCTTAACCCCTCCCGGACAGGGGGAAGATACGCAGTATTTT. Translation: CASSLTPPGQGEDTQYF.

CDR3 region: CASGRDALPYEQYF. CDR3 coding DNA: TGTGCCAGCGGACGGGACGCCCTCCCCTACGAGCAGTACTTC. The rearrangement joins TRBV7-2 to TRBJ2-7, with D tentatively TRBD1 or TRBD2 (5 bases each). Trimming removed 8 bases at V and 2 bases at J, with 16 bases between. This CDR3 spans 14 amino acids. CDR1 and CDR2 from the germline V gene are SGHTA and FQGNSA.

This clonotype was detected a few times. V is TRBV11-2 and J is TRBJ1-3; no clear D gene. The CDR3 has 17 residues. Germline CDR1 SGHAT, CDR2 FQNNGV. V was shortened by 0 bases and J by 0 bases, with 12 bases between the two germline ends. CDR3 amino acids: CASSLDQRHSSGNTIYF. The CDR3 nucleotides read TGTGCCAGCAGCTTAGATCAAAGACACAGCTCTGGAAACACCATATATTTT. Drawing the rest from reference TRBV11-2 and TRBJ1-3, the complete variable domain is EAGVAQSPRYKIIEKRQSVAFWCNPISGHATLYWYQQILGQGPKLLIQFQNNGVVDDSQLPKDRFSAERLKGVDSTLKIQPAKLEDSAVYLCASSLDQRHSSGNTIYFGEGSWLTVV.

As for this clonotype: This likely comes from a read error, as the CDR3 has no conserved phenylalanine or tryptophan at its end. V and J are TRBV27 and TRBJ1-2; 7 bases are shared with TRBD1. CDR3 size: 16 residues. V was clipped by 1 base and J by 2 bases; unmatched bases: 7. Germline V gene sequence: CDR1 MNHEY, CDR2 SMNVEV (reference sequence). The CDR3 DNA sequence: TGTGCCAGCAGTTTATACGTCTCAGGGGGGAACTATGGCTACACCCTC. Protein product: CASSLYVSGGNYGYTL.

This clonotype turned up a few times. This sequence joins TRBV29-1 and TRBJ2-7, with TRBD1 matching over 9 bases. After removal of 7 bases from V and 2 bases from J, the junction contained 6 bases not matched to a gene. There are 13 residues in the CDR3. Germline V lookup: CDR1 SQVTM, CDR2 ANQGSEA. In nucleotides, the CDR3 is TGCAGCGCCTGGGACAGGGAAACCTACGAGCAGTACTTC. Residues: CSAWDRETYEQYF.

This clonotype was seen only a few times. V is TRBV5-1 and J is TRBJ1-2; no definite D call. Trimming cost V 0 bases and J 7 bases, with 7 bases left between them. The germline V gene has CDR1 SGHRS and CDR2 YFSETQ. The CDR3 has 12 amino acids. This CDR3 is CASSLDPGGYTF. DNA of the CDR3: TGCGCCAGCAGCTTGGATCCGGGTGGCTACACCTTC.

V gene TRBV27 combines with J gene TRBJ2-7, with D unresolved. Deletions cut 8 bases from V and 3 bases from J, with 8 bases between. Germline CDR1 MNHEY, CDR2 SMNVEV (reference sequence). This CDR3 contains 11 residues. CDR3 amino acids: CASANNYEQYF. CDR3 DNA sequence: TGTGCCAGCGCCAACAACTACGAGCAGTACTTC.

The chain combines TRBV6-2 or TRBV6-3 with TRBJ1-5; D is unclear. CDR1 MNHEY and CDR2 SVGEGT come from the germline V gene. CDR3 length equals 13 residues. With 8 bases removed from V and 3 bases from J, the gap between germline ends came to 11 bases. CDR3: CASDRDSNQPQHF. The CDR3 coding sequence is TGTGCCAGCGACCGGGATTCCAATCAGCCCCAGCATTTT.

This clonotype was detected many times. CDR3 coding DNA: TGTGCCACCAGCAGAGATTCACAGGGTGCAGATACGCAGTATTTT. Its protein product is CATSRDSQGADTQYF. The chain employs TRBV15 and TRBJ2-3, with D possibly TRBD1 on 6 matching bases. This CDR3 has 15 residues. Germline V gene sequence: CDR1 LNHNV, CDR2 YYDKDF (reference sequence). Trimming removed 0 bases at V and 4 bases at J, with 11 bases between.

In its sample, this clonotype was seen many times. V usage is TRBV14 and J usage is TRBJ2-1; 10 bases agree with TRBD2. The CDR3 covers 16 residues. Germline V gene data show CDR1 as SGHDN and CDR2 as FVKESK. Trimming took 0 bases from V and 7 from J; bases not matched to a gene: 6. The CDR3 loop is CASSQDPSGRANEQFF. CDR3 in DNA: TGTGCCAGCAGCCAAGACCCTAGCGGGAGAGCGAATGAGCAGTTCTTC.

This clonotype turned up a few times. The chain combines TRBV12-3 or TRBV12-4 with TRBJ1-5; D might be TRBD1 (5 bases). The CDR3 length is 14 residues. V dropped 1 base and J dropped 3 bases, with 7 bases sitting between them. CDR3 DNA: TGTGCCAGCAGTTTAGGACAGTTCAATCAGCCCCAGCATTTT. Its translation: CASSLGQFNQPQHF.

A note on this clonotype: This may stem from a read error, because a much larger clone lies one nucleotide away. J is TRBJ2-7 and V is TRBV9; 8 bases map to TRBD1. CDR3 length equals 14 residues. From germline, CDR1 is SGDLS and CDR2 YYNGEE. V shed 6 bases, J shed 1 base, and the junction held 6 bases outside the gene matches. CDR3 in amino acids: CASNVTGASYEQYF. The CDR3 DNA reads TGTGCCAGCAACGTGACAGGGGCTTCCTACGAGCAGTACTTC.

This clonotype has at least ten counts. This chain joins TRBV12-3 or TRBV12-4 and TRBJ2-4; the match to TRBD2 covers 13 bases. With V trimmed by 8 bases and J by 0 bases, 4 bases remained unmatched. This CDR3 has 16 amino acids. The CDR3 nucleotides are TGTGCCAGCGCAACTAGCGGGAGGGTAGCCAAAAACATTCAGTACTTC. Its translation is CASATSGRVAKNIQYF.

Comment on this clonotype: With a much larger clone just one base away, this may be a read error. The chain is built from TRBV3-1 and TRBJ2-7, with 9 nucleotides matching TRBD1. This CDR3 spans 16 amino acids. Germline trimming cut 3 bases from V and 4 bases from J; bases unmatched to any gene: 10. Germline loops: CDR1 LGHDT, CDR2 YNNKEL (reference sequence). Written as DNA, the CDR3 is TGTGCCAGCAGCCATAGCTTGTCGGGACAGGGTTACGAGCAGTACTTC. Translation: CASSHSLSGQGYEQYF.

In the case of this clonotype: A much larger clone lies one base from this, so it may be a read error. CDR3 sequence reads: CASSEAETLYTGELFF. CDR3 nucleotide sequence: TGTGCCAGCAGTGAGGCCGAGACACTTTACACCGGGGAGCTGTTTTTT. J is TRBJ2-2 and V is TRBV11-2; D gene uncertain. V was trimmed by 6 bases and J by 3 bases, leaving 17 bases between them. CDR1 is SGHAT, CDR2 FQNNGV, per germline. This CDR3 has 16 residues.

The chain links TRBV20-1 to TRBJ1-5, with a possible D match to TRBD1 (5 bases). Germline V CDR1 and CDR2: DFQATT, SNEGSKA (reference sequence). Trimming took off 6 bases at V and 0 bases at J, with 12 bases between the two ends. This CDR3 has 14 residues. CDR3 sequence (DNA): TGCAGTGCACGGGGACCTTATAGCAATCAGCCCCAGCATTTT. Translation: CSARGPYSNQPQHF.

Only a few counts were recorded for this clonotype. This chain links TRBV4-3 with TRBJ1-1; D is uncertain. This CDR3 contains 16 residues. Germline V gives CDR1 LGHNA, CDR2 YSLEER. Trimming stripped 3 bases from V and 0 bases from J, with 14 bases between. This CDR3 reads CASSQEQTLMNTEAFF. The CDR3 DNA reads as TGCGCCAGCAGCCAGGAACAGACTCTTATGAACACTGAAGCTTTCTTT.

This clonotype was picked up many times. The CDR3 here is CASNLQKRDRGSDTQYF. The CDR3 nucleotides read TGTGCCAGCAATTTACAAAAGCGGGACAGGGGCTCAGATACGCAGTATTTT. The chain recombines TRBV6-2 or TRBV6-3 with TRBJ2-3; 10 positions agree with TRBD1. CDR3 size: 17 residues. Germline V gene sequence: CDR1 MNHEY, CDR2 SVGEGT. V gave up 7 bases and J gave up 4 bases; unmatched junction bases: 14.

This clonotype was observed a handful of times. V and J are TRBV6-1 and TRBJ2-2; 8 nucleotides line up with TRBD2. This CDR3 is built from 15 residues. V shed 8 bases and J 0 bases; nucleotides not matched to a gene: 5. CDR1 and CDR2 (germline): MNHNS, SASEGT. DNA of the CDR3: TGTGCCAGCGAAGCCGGGAGGGCGAACACCGGGGAGCTGTTTTTT. It is translated as CASEAGRANTGELFF.

This clonotype was recorded at least ten times. This sequence joins TRBV6-1 and TRBJ1-1, with D tentatively TRBD1 (5 bases). This CDR3 is 15 amino acids long. CDR1 is MNHNS, CDR2 SASEGT, per germline. V was cut by 7 bases and J by 1 base, with 16 bases left in between. CDR3 coding DNA: TGTGCCAGCACCCGGGGAGGACAACCGAACACTGAAGCTTTCTTT. Translated: CASTRGGQPNTEAFF.

This clonotype has more than one count but fewer than ten. The J gene is TRBJ1-2, the V gene TRBV4-3; tentative D call: TRBD1 (6 bases). Germline-derived CDR1 and CDR2 are LGHNA and YSLEER. The ends were cut back, 1 base at V and 6 bases at J, with 15 bases in the middle. CDR3 length: 15 residues. Written as DNA, the CDR3 is TGCGCCAGCAGCCAAGGGACGGGGGGCGCGGATGGCTACACCTTC. It specifies CASSQGTGGADGYTF.

This clonotype was observed many times. The chain carries TRBV2 and TRBJ2-7, with TRBD1 matching 8 bases. J lost 6 bases, V lost 6 bases, and 10 bases had no gene match. This CDR3 comprises 14 residues. CDR1 is SNHLY and CDR2 is FYNNEI in the germline V gene. The CDR3 nucleotides are TGTGCCAGCAGGGACCAACAGGGGGGTGGCGAGCAGTACTTC. It translates to CASRDQQGGGEQYF.

This clonotype was picked up many times. V and J are TRBV28 and TRBJ1-5; D unclear. CDR3 length: 14 residues. V was trimmed by 6 bases and J by 0 bases, leaving 9 bases between them. CDR1 MDHEN and CDR2 SYDVKM come from the germline V gene. CDR3 DNA: TGTGCCAGCAGCCTCGGACTTAGCAATCAGCCCCAGCATTTT. Protein sequence: CASSLGLSNQPQHF.

In its sample, this clonotype was seen a few times. The chain couples TRBV28 to TRBJ2-2; 7 bases align to TRBD1. Germline CDR1 and CDR2: MDHEN and SYDVKM. The CDR3 runs to 16 residues. V lost 4 bases to trimming and J lost 5 bases; unmatched junction nucleotides: 10. The CDR3 DNA sequence: TGTGCCAGCAGTTCAACACACAGGGGAACGACCGGGGAGCTGTTTTTT. The encoded protein is CASSSTHRGTTGELFF.

This clonotype was counted many times. This chain joins TRBV20-1 and TRBJ1-5; TRBD1 aligns across 9 bases. CDR1 and CDR2 from the germline V gene are DFQATT and SNEGSKA (reference sequence). This CDR3 is built from 17 residues. The V segment lost 4 bases and the J segment 0 bases; nucleotides outside the gene matches: 10. In DNA, the CDR3 is TGCAGTGCTACACGAGGGACAGGGCGACATAGCAATCAGCCCCAGCATTTT. This codes for CSATRGTGRHSNQPQHF.

This clonotype was counted a few times. The chain links TRBV18 to TRBJ1-3, with 8 positions matching TRBD1. Germline values: CDR1 KGHSH, CDR2 LQKENI. CDR3 length: 16 residues. J was trimmed by 0 bases and V by 2 bases; bases with no gene match: 3. CDR3 sequence (DNA): TGTGCCAGCTCACCAAGGACAGGGCGCTCTGGAAACACCATATATTTT. It codes for CASSPRTGRSGNTIYF.

This chain connects TRBV20-1 to TRBJ2-1; D possibly matches TRBD1 or TRBD2 (5 bases each). Trimming took off 1 base at V and 9 bases at J, with 22 bases between the two ends. The CDR3 totals 16 residues. The germline V gene encodes CDR1 DFQATT and CDR2 SNEGSKA (reference sequence). The CDR3 is CSARAGGHLTEGEQFF. The DNA of the CDR3 is TGCAGTGCTAGAGCCGGAGGACATTTGACAGAGGGTGAGCAGTTCTTC.

The V and J genes are TRBV24-1 and TRBJ2-3; D possibly corresponds to TRBD2 (6 bases). The V and J ends lost 4 bases and 1 base respectively, with 8 bases between them. The germline V gene has CDR1 KGHDR and CDR2 SFDVKD. The CDR3 is 14 amino acids. This chain's CDR3 is CATSDWGGTDTQYF. As DNA, the CDR3 is TGTGCCACCAGTGACTGGGGGGGCACAGATACGCAGTATTTT.